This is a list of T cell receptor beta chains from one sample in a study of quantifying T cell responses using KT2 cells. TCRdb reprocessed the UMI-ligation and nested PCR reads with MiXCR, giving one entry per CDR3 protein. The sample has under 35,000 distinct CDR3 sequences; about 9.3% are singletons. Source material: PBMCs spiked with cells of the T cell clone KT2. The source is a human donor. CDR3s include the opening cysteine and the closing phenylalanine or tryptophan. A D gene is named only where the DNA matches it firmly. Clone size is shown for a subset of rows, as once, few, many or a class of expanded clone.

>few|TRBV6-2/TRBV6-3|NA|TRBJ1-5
CASKEGGPRNQPQHF
TGTGCCAGCAAGGAGGGGGGCCCGCGCAATCAGCCCCAGCATTTT
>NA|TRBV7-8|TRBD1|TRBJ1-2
CASSSQQGANYGYTF
TGTGCCAGCAGCTCCCAACAGGGGGCTAACTATGGCTACACCTTC
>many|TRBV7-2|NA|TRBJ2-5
CASSLVRGETQYF
TGTGCCAGCAGCTTAGTAAGAGGGGAGACCCAGTACTTC
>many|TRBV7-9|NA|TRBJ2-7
CASSQPLGYEQYF
TGTGCCAGCAGCCAACCCCTCGGATACGAGCAGTACTTC
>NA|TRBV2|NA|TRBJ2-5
CASSENKETQYF
TGTGCCAGCAGTGAAAACAAAGAGACCCAGTACTTC
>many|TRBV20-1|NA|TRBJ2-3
CSAREYSLTDTQYF
TGCAGTGCTAGAGAATATTCACTCACAGATACGCAGTATTTT
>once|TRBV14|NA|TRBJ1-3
CASSQAGATIYF
TGTGCCAGCAGCCAAGCCGGGGCCACCATATATTTT
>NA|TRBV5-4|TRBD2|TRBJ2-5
CASSWPGTRETQYF
TGTGCCAGCAGCTGGCCCGGGACTAGGGAGACCCAGTACTTC
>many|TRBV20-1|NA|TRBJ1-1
CSASVTDTEAFF
TGCAGTGCTAGCGTAACAGACACTGAAGCTTTCTTT
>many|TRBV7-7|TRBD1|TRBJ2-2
CASSKDRGSGELFF
TGTGCCAGCAGTAAAGACAGGGGCAGCGGGGAGCTGTTTTTT
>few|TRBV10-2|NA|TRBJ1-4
CASSEGGLEEKLFF
TGCGCCAGCAGTGAGGGGGGACTTGAAGAAAAACTGTTTTTT
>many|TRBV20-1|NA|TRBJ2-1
CSASNYGGESSYNEQFF
TGCAGTGCTAGTAATTACGGTGGGGAAAGCTCCTACAATGAGCAGTTCTTC
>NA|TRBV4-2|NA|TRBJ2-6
CASSQDRQGGANVLTF
TGTGCCAGCAGCCAAGATCGCCAGGGGGGGGCCAACGTCCTGACTTTC
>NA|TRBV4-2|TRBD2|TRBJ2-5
CASSQETSGDETQYF
TGTGCCAGCAGCCAAGAGACTAGCGGGGACGAGACCCAGTACTTC
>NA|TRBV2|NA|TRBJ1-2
CASSDRPPASYGYTF
TGTGCCAGCAGCGACAGACCTCCCGCCTCCTATGGCTACACCTTC
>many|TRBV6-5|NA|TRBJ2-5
CASSYSSQGGGRTQYF
TGTGCCAGCAGTTACTCGAGCCAGGGAGGTGGTAGGACCCAGTACTTC
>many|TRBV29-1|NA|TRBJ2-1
CSVEVGAYNEQFF
TGCAGCGTTGAAGTGGGGGCCTACAATGAGCAGTTCTTC
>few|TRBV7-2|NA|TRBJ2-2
CASRNPWQANTGELFF
TGTGCCAGCAGAAACCCCTGGCAGGCGAACACCGGGGAGCTGTTTTTT
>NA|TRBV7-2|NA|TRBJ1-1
CASSLAGWGGTEAFF
TGTGCCAGCAGCTTAGCGGGGTGGGGCGGCACTGAAGCTTTCTTT
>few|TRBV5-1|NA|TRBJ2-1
CASSPLDTLGSYNEQFF
TGCGCCAGCAGCCCGCTGGACACGCTAGGCTCCTACAATGAGCAGTTCTTC
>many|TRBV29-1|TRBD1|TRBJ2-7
CSVETQGSDYEQYF
TGCAGCGTTGAAACACAGGGGTCAGACTACGAGCAGTACTTC
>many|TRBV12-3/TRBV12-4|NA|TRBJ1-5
CASSSSPLSNQPQHF
TGTGCCAGCAGTTCCTCCCCACTCAGCAATCAGCCCCAGCATTTT
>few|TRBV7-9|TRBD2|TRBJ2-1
CASSLPPRLAGKSHEQFF
TGTGCCAGCAGCTTGCCTCCTCGGCTAGCGGGAAAATCCCATGAGCAGTTCTTC
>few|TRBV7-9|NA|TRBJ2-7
CASSFSAGEYEQYF
TGTGCCAGCAGCTTTTCTGCCGGTGAATACGAGCAGTACTTC
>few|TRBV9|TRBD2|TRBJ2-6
CASTRSGTTGANVLTF
TGTGCCAGCACTAGGAGTGGGACTACTGGGGCCAACGTCCTGACTTTC
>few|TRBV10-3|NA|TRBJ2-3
CAIKGRADTQYF
TGTGCCATCAAAGGCCGTGCAGATACGCAGTATTTT
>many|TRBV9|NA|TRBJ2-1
CASSPGDLAYNEQFF
TGTGCCAGCAGCCCCGGGGACTTAGCCTACAATGAGCAGTTCTTC
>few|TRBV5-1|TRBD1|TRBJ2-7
CASSGTGGTYEQYF
TGCGCCAGCAGCGGGACAGGGGGAACCTACGAGCAGTACTTC
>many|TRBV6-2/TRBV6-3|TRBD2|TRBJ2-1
CASSNSGRDYNEQFF
TGTGCCAGCAGTAATAGCGGGAGGGACTACAATGAGCAGTTCTTC
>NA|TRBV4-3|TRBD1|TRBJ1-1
CASSQEAGGVTEAFF
TGCGCCAGCAGCCAAGAAGCAGGGGGAGTCACTGAAGCTTTCTTT
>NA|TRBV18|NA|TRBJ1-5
CASSPSGSNQPQHF
TGTGCCAGCTCACCTAGTGGAAGCAATCAGCCCCAGCATTTT
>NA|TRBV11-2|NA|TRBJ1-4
CASSLYGVDGKLFF
TGTGCCAGCAGCTTATACGGGGTTGATGGAAAACTGTTTTTT
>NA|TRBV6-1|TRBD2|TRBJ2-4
CASSVEGTGGGTKNIQYF
TGTGCCAGCAGTGTCGAGGGAACTGGCGGGGGGACCAAAAACATTCAGTACTTC
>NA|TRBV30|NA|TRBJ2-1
CAWSFGFSYNEQFF
TGTGCCTGGAGTTTCGGTTTCTCCTACAATGAGCAGTTCTTC
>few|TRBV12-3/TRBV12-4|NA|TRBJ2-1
CASSLGPGMQKDNEQFF
TGTGCCAGCAGTCTGGGCCCTGGGATGCAGAAAGACAATGAGCAGTTCTTC
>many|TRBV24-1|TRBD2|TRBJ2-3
CATSAASGTDTQYF
TGTGCCACCAGTGCGGCTAGCGGAACAGATACGCAGTATTTT
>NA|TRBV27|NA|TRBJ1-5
CASSLVRESNQPQHF
TGTGCCAGCAGTTTAGTCAGGGAAAGCAATCAGCCCCAGCATTTT
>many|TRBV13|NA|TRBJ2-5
CASSLYMGPRKTQYF
TGTGCCAGCAGCTTATACATGGGACCGCGGAAGACCCAGTACTTC
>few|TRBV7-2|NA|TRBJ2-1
CASSSGLQGLGSYNEQFF
TGTGCCAGCAGCTCGGGGCTACAGGGATTGGGAAGTTACAATGAGCAGTTCTTC
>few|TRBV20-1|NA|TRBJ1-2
CSAREGQEYGYTF
TGCAGTGCTAGAGAAGGACAAGAGTATGGCTACACCTTC
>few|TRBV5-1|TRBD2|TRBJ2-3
CASSSGLAADTQYF
TGCGCCAGCAGCTCGGGACTAGCAGCAGATACGCAGTATTTT
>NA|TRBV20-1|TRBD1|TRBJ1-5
CSAEDRGSNQPQHF
TGCAGTGCTGAAGACAGGGGGAGCAATCAGCCCCAGCATTTT
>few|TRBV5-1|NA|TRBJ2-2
CASSPTGEGTGELFF
TGCGCCAGCAGCCCAACAGGGGAGGGGACCGGGGAGCTGTTTTTT
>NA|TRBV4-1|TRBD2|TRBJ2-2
CASSPLGASGGTGELFF
TGCGCCAGCAGCCCTCTAGGGGCTAGCGGGGGGACCGGGGAGCTGTTTTTT
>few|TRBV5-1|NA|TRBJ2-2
CASSLAAGANGELFF
TGCGCCAGCAGCTTGGCGGCGGGGGCGAACGGGGAGCTGTTTTTT
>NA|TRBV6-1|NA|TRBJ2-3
CASSGRLGRGTDTQYF
TGTGCCAGCAGTGGTCGACTTGGACGGGGCACAGATACGCAGTATTTT
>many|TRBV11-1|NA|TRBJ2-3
CASSLDSRFSTDTQYF
TGTGCCAGCAGCTTAGACAGCCGCTTTAGCACAGATACGCAGTATTTT
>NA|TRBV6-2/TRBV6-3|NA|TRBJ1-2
CASRDNPKGYTF
TGTGCCAGCCGCGACAACCCGAAAGGCTACACCTTC
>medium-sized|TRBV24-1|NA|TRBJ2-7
CATSVWGTGNYF
NA
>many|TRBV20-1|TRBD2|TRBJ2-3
CSASEGLAGGPTSTDTQYF
TGCAGTGCTAGCGAGGGACTAGCGGGAGGACCAACTAGCACAGATACGCAGTATTTT
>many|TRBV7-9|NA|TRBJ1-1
CASSLEAFRGQGTEAFF
TGTGCCAGCAGCTTAGAGGCTTTCAGGGGTCAAGGCACTGAAGCTTTCTTT
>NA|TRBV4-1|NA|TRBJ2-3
CASSETPQGTQYF
TGCGCCAGCAGCGAGACCCCCCAGGGTACGCAGTATTTT
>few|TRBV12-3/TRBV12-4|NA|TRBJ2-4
CASSPTGTLQYF
TGTGCCAGCAGCCCTACCGGGACTCTCCAGTACTTC